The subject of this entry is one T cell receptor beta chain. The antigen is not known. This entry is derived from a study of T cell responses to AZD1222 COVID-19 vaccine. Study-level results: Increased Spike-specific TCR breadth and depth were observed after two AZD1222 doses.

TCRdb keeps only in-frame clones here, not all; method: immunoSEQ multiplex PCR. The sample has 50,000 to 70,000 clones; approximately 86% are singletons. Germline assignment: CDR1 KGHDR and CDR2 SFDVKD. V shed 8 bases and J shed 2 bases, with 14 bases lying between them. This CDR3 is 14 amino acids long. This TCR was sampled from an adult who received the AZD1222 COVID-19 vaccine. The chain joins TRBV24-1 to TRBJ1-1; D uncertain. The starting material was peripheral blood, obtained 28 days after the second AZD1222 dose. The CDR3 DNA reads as TGTGCCACCATAAATCACAGTGGCAACACTGAAGCTTTCTTT. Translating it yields CATINHSGNTEAFF.